These 29 T cell receptor beta chains were all obtained from the same sample, sequenced in a study of cytomegalovirus exposure and HLA in healthy donors. Sequencing used immunoSEQ multiplex PCR; TCRdb keeps in-frame clones, though not all of them. This table has roughly 300,000 clones, 88% appearing once. The sequenced material came from PBMCs. The source of these receptors is a woman under 30 in good health and CMV-seronegative.

The rearrangement joins TRBV5-4 to TRBJ2-3; TRBD1 agrees at 7 bases. The J segment lost 5 bases and the V segment lost 3 bases, leaving 3 bases of the junction unmatched. From germline, CDR1 is SGHNT and CDR2 YYREEE (reference sequence). The CDR3 covers 13 residues. CDR3 DNA sequence: TGTGCCAGCAGCTCTACAGGGGAAGATACGCAGTATTTT. Its translation is CASSSTGEDTQYF.

The CDR3 DNA reads TGTGCCAGCAGCCAGGTGGTAGCGGGAACCGGGGAGCTGTTTTTT. This translates into CASSQVVAGTGELFF. The chain couples TRBV7-2 to TRBJ2-2, with 8 positions matching TRBD2. The J segment lost 5 bases and the V segment lost 5 bases, leaving 7 bases of the junction unmatched. The CDR3 is made up of 15 amino acids. Germline V CDR1 and CDR2: SGHTA, FQGNSA.

This clone appeared once. This chain uses TRBV9 with TRBJ1-4; 7 bases are shared with TRBD1. The length of the CDR3 is 15 residues. The germline V gene has CDR1 SGDLS and CDR2 YYNGEE. V gave up 4 bases and J gave up 8 bases; unmatched junction bases: 11. The DNA for the CDR3 is TGTGCCAGCAGCACCCAGACAGGGTTTGGAGAAAAACTGTTTTTT. Translated: CASSTQTGFGEKLFF. Full variable domain (remainder filled in from reference TRBV9 and TRBJ1-4): DSGVTQTPKHLITATGQRVTLRCSPRSGDLSVYWYQQSLDQGLQFLIQYYNGEERAKGNILERFSAQQFPDLHSELNLSSLELGDSALYFCASSTQTGFGEKLFFGSGTQLSVL.

This clone showed up just once. This chain connects TRBV5-1 to TRBJ2-7, with a possible D match to TRBD1 (6 bases). V lost 5 bases and J lost 3, with 15 bases in between. The germline gives CDR1 SGHRS, CDR2 YFSETQ. The CDR3 covers 14 residues. The CDR3 DNA reads as TGCGCCAGCAGAGACCAGGGGAGCAGCTACGAGCAGTACTTC. Protein sequence: CASRDQGSSYEQYF.

The rearrangement links TRBV15 to TRBJ1-5, with D possibly TRBD1 on 6 matching bases. Germline values: CDR1 LNHNV, CDR2 YYDKDF (reference sequence). V lost 6 bases to trimming and J lost 3 bases, with 15 bases between them. The CDR3 runs to 15 residues. The CDR3: CATSSGQTNNQPQHF. For the CDR3, the DNA is TGTGCCACCAGTTCTGGACAGACCAACAATCAGCCCCAGCATTTT.

V and J are TRBV28 and TRBJ2-2; the match to TRBD1 covers 7 bases. Trimming removed 8 bases from V and 4 bases from J; junction bases left unmatched: 7. This CDR3 contains 14 residues. Germline CDR1 MDHEN, CDR2 SYDVKM. The CDR3 sequence is CASSWDSRTGELFF. The CDR3 DNA follows: TGTGCCAGCTCCTGGGACAGCCGCACCGGGGAGCTGTTTTTT.

V gene TRBV2 combines with J gene TRBJ2-1; 10 positions agree with TRBD2. With V trimmed by 6 bases and J by 5 bases, 1 base remained unmatched. Germline V gene sequence: CDR1 SNHLY, CDR2 FYNNEI. This CDR3 region has 13 residues. This chain's CDR3 is CASRLAGDNEQFF. The CDR3 DNA reads TGTGCCAGCAGGCTAGCGGGAGACAATGAGCAGTTCTTC.

The gene calls are TRBV29-1 and TRBJ1-2; tentative D call: TRBD1 (6 bases). In germline, CDR1 is SQVTM, CDR2 ANQGSEA. CDR3 length equals 13 residues. V was shortened by 8 bases and J by 1 base, with 14 bases between the two germline ends. CDR3 loop: CSTSRGGNYGYTF. DNA for the CDR3: TGCAGCACCTCAAGAGGGGGTAACTATGGCTACACCTTC.

V usage is TRBV4-3 and J usage is TRBJ2-5, with D possibly matching TRBD1 (6 bases). The V end was cut by 0 bases, the J end by 2 bases, with 10 bases between. The CDR3 is 15 amino acids. In germline, CDR1 is LGHNA, CDR2 YSLEER. CDR3: CASSQEGGNQETQYF. The CDR3 DNA is TGCGCCAGCAGCCAAGAAGGGGGAAATCAAGAGACCCAGTACTTC.

V gene TRBV28 combines with J gene TRBJ1-2; D unresolved. CDR3 length: 14 residues. CDR1 is MDHEN, CDR2 SYDVKM, per germline. V shed 3 bases and J shed 4 bases, with 12 bases lying between them. CDR3 bases: TGTGCCAGCAGTTTCGGTCGGAGGATCTATGGCTACACCTTC. Protein product: CASSFGRRIYGYTF.

The chain uses TRBV20-1 and TRBJ1-2; D call uncertain. Deletions cut 3 bases from V and 5 bases from J, with 7 bases between. The CDR3 is made up of 11 amino acids. Per the germline V gene, CDR1 is DFQATT and CDR2 is SNEGSKA (reference sequence). The CDR3 bases are TGCAGTGCTAGGGTGAGGTATGGCTACACCTTC. This codes for CSARVRYGYTF.

J is TRBJ2-3 and V is TRBV4-1; D remains ambiguous. V lost 0 bases and J 5 bases, leaving 3 bases between the germline ends. The CDR3 extends over 12 amino acids. CDR1 and CDR2 (germline): MGHRA, YSYEKL. The CDR3 DNA reads TGCGCCAGCAGCCAAGACTTAGATACGCAGTATTTT. Its translation: CASSQDLDTQYF.

The chain joins TRBV6-4 to TRBJ2-7; tentative D call: TRBD1 (6 bases). This CDR3 is built from 13 residues. In germline, CDR1 is MRHNA, CDR2 SNTAGT. The ends were cut back, 8 bases at V and 0 bases at J, with 11 bases in the middle. The CDR3 here is CASSAGDSYEQYF. The CDR3 DNA sequence: TGTGCCAGCTCGGCAGGGGACTCCTACGAGCAGTACTTC.

This chain connects TRBV10-1 to TRBJ2-3; 14 bases agree with TRBD2. Germline V gene data show CDR1 as WNHNN and CDR2 as SYGVQD (reference sequence). CDR3 size: 17 residues. J lost 5 bases, V lost 2 bases, and 6 bases had no gene match. This chain's CDR3 is CASSEGQGLAGGDTQYF. The CDR3 bases are TGCGCCAGCAGTGAGGGGCAAGGACTAGCGGGAGGAGATACGCAGTATTTT.

V is TRBV28 and J is TRBJ1-4; 8 bases align to TRBD1. Germline V gene data show CDR1 as MDHEN and CDR2 as SYDVKM. The V segment lost 6 bases and the J segment 1 base; nucleotides outside the gene matches: 13. This CDR3 has 18 amino acids. Here the CDR3 reads CASSPWPRQGKTNEKLFF. In nucleotides, the CDR3 is TGTGCCAGCAGCCCCTGGCCGAGACAGGGGAAAACTAATGAAAAACTGTTTTTT.

The chain joins TRBV28 to TRBJ1-1; a weak D match, TRBD1 (6 bases). This CDR3 is built from 15 residues. CDR1 MDHEN and CDR2 SYDVKM come from the germline V gene. V lost 5 bases and J lost 2, with 15 bases in between. The CDR3 nucleotides are TGTGCCAGCAGTATACTAAACAGGGCTAACACTGAAGCTTTCTTT. It codes for CASSILNRANTEAFF.

The chain links TRBV11-2 to TRBJ2-6; D may be TRBD1 (6 bases). Germline V lookup: CDR1 SGHAT, CDR2 FQNNGV. With 0 bases removed from V and 0 bases from J, the gap between germline ends came to 15 bases. The CDR3 has 19 residues. The CDR3 sequence is CASSLDIGQGSSGANVLTF. CDR3 nucleotides: TGTGCCAGCAGCTTAGATATCGGGCAGGGGAGCTCTGGGGCCAACGTCCTGACTTTC.

J is TRBJ2-2 and V is TRBV14, with D maybe TRBD2 (5 bases). Germline V gives CDR1 SGHDN, CDR2 FVKESK. This CDR3 spans 16 amino acids. Trimming cost V 0 bases and J 5 bases, with 13 bases left between them. CDR3 protein: CASSQDGPRGTGELFF. CDR3 coding DNA: TGTGCCAGCAGCCAAGATGGTCCTCGAGGGACCGGGGAGCTGTTTTTT.

This chain uses TRBV4-3 with TRBJ2-7; 12 bases map to TRBD2. Germline V gene data show CDR1 as LGHNA and CDR2 as YSLEER. V shed 1 base, J shed 2 bases, and the junction held 12 bases outside the gene matches. The CDR3 has 19 amino acids. The CDR3 sequence: CASSQGTNLAGGRAYEQYF. CDR3 sequence (DNA): TGCGCCAGCAGCCAAGGGACGAACCTAGCGGGAGGGCGGGCCTACGAGCAGTACTTC.

The CDR3 is CARGADRVNLMV. CDR3 in DNA: TGCGCCAGGGGTGCGGACAGGGTAAACCTAATGGTC. J is TRBJ2-7 and V is TRBV23-1; 8 nucleotides agree with TRBD1. TRBV23-1 is noted as an ORF with a role that remains uncertain. The CDR3 runs to 12 residues.

This sequence joins TRBV30 and TRBJ2-7, with D perhaps TRBD1 (5 bases). The CDR3 runs to 15 residues. V shed 4 bases and J shed 6 bases, with 22 bases lying between them. Germline V gene sequence: CDR1 GTSNPN, CDR2 SVGIG (reference sequence). CDR3 sequence reads: CAWIPRMAGLREQYF. CDR3 nucleotides: TGTGCCTGGATCCCGAGGATGGCAGGGCTCCGCGAGCAGTACTTC.

The chain carries TRBV2 and TRBJ1-2, with 8 bases matching TRBD1. From germline, CDR1 is SNHLY and CDR2 FYNNEI. The V segment lost 5 bases and the J segment 4 bases; nucleotides outside the gene matches: 12. The CDR3 covers 16 residues. CDR3 residues: CASSPRQGILVYGYTF. The CDR3 DNA reads TGTGCCAGCAGTCCGCGACAGGGGATACTCGTCTATGGCTACACCTTC.

The J gene is TRBJ2-3, the V gene TRBV18; no firm D call. This CDR3 is 13 amino acids long. CDR1 and CDR2 (germline): KGHSH, LQKENI. Trimming left V 1 base short and J 3 bases short, with 5 bases between. CDR3 in DNA: TGTGCCAGCTCACCACTAGAAACAGATACGCAGTATTTT. Its translation is CASSPLETDTQYF.

This clone has only a few counts. The V gene is TRBV28, the J gene TRBJ2-6, with 7 bases fitting TRBD1. The CDR3 runs to 18 residues. CDR1 is MDHEN, CDR2 SYDVKM, per germline. V shed 6 bases, J shed 2 bases, and the junction held 13 bases outside the gene matches. The DNA of the CDR3 is TGTGCCAGCAGAGATGGAAGACAGGGCGCCCCTGGGGCCAACGTCCTGACTTTC. Encoded protein: CASRDGRQGAPGANVLTF.

The CDR3, as DNA: TGTGCCAGCAGCTTAAAGGCAGGGTTCTATGGCTACACCTTC. This encodes CASSLKAGFYGYTF. The chain employs TRBV7-8 and TRBJ1-2, with D perhaps TRBD1 (5 bases). V gave up 2 bases and J gave up 4 bases, with 11 bases separating them. CDR3 size: 14 residues. Germline V gene sequence: CDR1 SGHVS, CDR2 FQNEAQ.

The V gene is TRBV28, the J gene TRBJ2-7; a possible D gene is TRBD2 (5 bases). V dropped 6 bases and J dropped 6 bases, with 9 bases sitting between them. Germline assignment: CDR1 MDHEN and CDR2 SYDVKM. The CDR3 is made up of 11 amino acids. The CDR3 is CASSRLIEQYF. In DNA form, the CDR3 reads TGTGCCAGCAGCCGACTAATCGAGCAGTACTTC.

The V and J genes are TRBV28 and TRBJ2-7; 7 positions agree with TRBD1. Germline lookup yields CDR1 MDHEN and CDR2 SYDVKM. This CDR3 region has 14 residues. The junction had 4 bases not matched to a gene; V was cut back by 5 bases and J by 0 bases. The CDR3 DNA follows: TGTGCCAGCAGTCACGGGGACAGCTCCTACGAGCAGTACTTC. This translates into CASSHGDSSYEQYF.

This sequence joins TRBV4-3 and TRBJ2-1; D gene ambiguous. This CDR3 has 13 amino acids. Trimming shortened V by 4 bases and J by 4 bases, and 8 bases separated the two germline ends. From germline, CDR1 is LGHNA and CDR2 YSLEER. CDR3 nucleotide sequence: TGCGCCAGCAGCCCCGAACGGTACAATGAGCAGTTCTTC. This sequence encodes CASSPERYNEQFF.

The rearrangement uses TRBV10-3 and TRBJ2-2; D might be TRBD1 (7 bases). The length of the CDR3 is 12 residues. The germline V gene has CDR1 ENHRY and CDR2 SYGVKD. Trimming took 6 bases from V and 11 from J, leaving 13 bases between them. CDR3: CAISDREVELFF. The CDR3 DNA follows: TGTGCCATCAGCGACAGGGAGGTCGAGCTGTTTTTT.